This TCR beta chain was captured in a study of OX40 agonist ivuxolimab in advanced cancers. The germline V gene encodes CDR1 MDHEN and CDR2 SYDVKM. The length of the CDR3 is 12 residues. V gave up 7 bases and J gave up 8 bases, with 12 bases separating them. The method was immunoSEQ multiplex PCR; TCRdb's version includes in-frame clones alone and lacks a portion of them. The sample includes 50,000 or so clones, over 80% of them seen just once. The starting material was CD4+ or CD8+ T cells sorted from blood, obtained in a trial of the OX40 agonist ivuxolimab. The chain uses TRBV28 and TRBJ2-1; perhaps TRBD1 as D (6 bases). This receptor was obtained from an adult with an advanced solid tumor such as melanoma, head and neck, liver or kidney cancer. In nucleotides, the CDR3 is TGTGCCAGCAACCACAGGGCCGATGAGCAGTTCTTC. Encoded protein: CASNHRADEQFF. The complete variable domain, with remaining parts taken from reference TRBV28 and TRBJ2-1, reads DVKVTQSSRYLVKRTGEKVFLECVQDMDHENMFWYRQDPGLGLRLIYFSYDVKMKEKGDIPEGYSVSREKKERFSLILESASTNQTSMYLCASNHRADEQFFGPGTRLTVL.